The clone carrying this TCR beta chain appeared many times. The data are from a study of tumor and adjacent non-tumor tissue in lung cancer. TCRbeta libraries were built with three rounds of nested PCR, modified from ARM-PCR. TCRdb reprocessed the multiplex PCR reads via MiXCR and lists one record per CDR3 protein. The sample contains around 40,000 distinct CDR3 sequences, roughly 66% of which appear only once. Germline values: CDR1 MNHEY, CDR2 SVGEGT. Trimming left V 5 bases short and J 9 bases short, with 15 bases between. CDR3 length: 13 amino acids. No cell sorting was done before RNA was extracted from the tissue. Distant lung tissue was collected more than 3 cm away from the tumor edge.

The source material was distant non-tumor lung tissue. V gene TRBV6-2 or TRBV6-3 combines with J gene TRBJ2-3; D remains ambiguous. This clonotype originated in a man in his fifties or sixties with non-small cell lung cancer. CDR3 sequence reads: CASSPPPARTQYF. In DNA, the CDR3 is TGTGCCAGCAGTCCCCCACCGGCACGGACGCAGTATTTT.